This is a list of T cell receptor beta chains from one sample in a study of blood T cells in healthy people across ages. TCRdb passed the 5' RACE reads through MiXCR, listing each CDR3 protein once. Here the sample spans some 1.1 million distinct CDR3 sequences, less than 45% being singletons. The specimen was blood. The source of these receptors is a man aged 18 to 35 in good health. The CDR3 runs from the conserved cysteine through the conserved F or W. A D gene is named only where the DNA matches it firmly. Size values are once, few and many counts, or a class for expanded clones, and some rows have none.

TRBJ2-1 TRBD1 TRBV9 once TGTGCCAGCAGCACTTCCGGGACAGGGGGTTACAATGAGCAGTTCTTC CASSTSGTGGYNEQFF
TRBJ1-3 - TRBV10-3 - TGTGCCAACCGGGACTCTGGAAACACCATATATTTT CANRDSGNTIYF
TRBJ2-1 - TRBV6-6 few TGTGCCAGCAGCCCCGACGGGGCCACCAACAATGAGCAGTTCTTC CASSPDGATNNEQFF
TRBJ1-2 - TRBV20-1 - TGCAGTGCTAGGCTACCTTTTTCGGCAGGGCCTGAGGTCTATGGCTACACCTTC CSARLPFSAGPEVYGYTF
TRBJ2-1 - TRBV20-1 - TGCAGTGCCAGGGATCAGGGAGGCTCCTACGAGCAGTTCTTC CSARDQGGSYEQFF
TRBJ1-4 - TRBV27 once TGTGCCAGCAGTTTATTTGGCGGGACAAATAATGAAGAACTGTTTTTT CASSLFGGTNNEELFF
TRBJ1-2 - TRBV29-1 - TGCAGCGTTGGACAGGACCACTATGGCTACACCTTC CSVGQDHYGYTF
TRBJ1-2 - TRBV5-1 - TGCGCCAGCAGCTTGTTTCAACGTTCGGAAGGCTACACCTTC CASSLFQRSEGYTF
TRBJ1-5 TRBD1 TRBV12-5 few TGTGCTAGTGGTTCCGGGGGACAGTCGAATCAGCCCCAGCATTTT CASGSGGQSNQPQHF
TRBJ1-4 TRBD1 TRBV7-2 - TGTGCCAGCAGCTTAGCCGGGACAGGGCGTGAAAAACTGTTTTTT CASSLAGTGREKLFF
TRBJ1-1 - TRBV4-3 - TGCGCCAGCAGCCGAGATGTTGGTTCGAACACTGAAGCTTTCTTT CASSRDVGSNTEAFF
TRBJ1-1 - TRBV16 - TGTGCCAGCAGCCAATCGGAGTCAGGGTTAGGCACTGAAGCTTTCTTT CASSQSESGLGTEAFF
TRBJ2-1 - TRBV5-6 - TGTGCCAGCAGCTTGAAGGAGGCGCCCTCCTACAATGAGCAGTTCTTC CASSLKEAPSYNEQFF
TRBJ1-4 - TRBV6-2/TRBV6-3 few TGTGCCAGCAGTCCAGGACCCCAAGGGGAACTGTTTTTT CASSPGPQGELFF
TRBJ2-7 TRBD2 TRBV7-3 - TGTGCCAGCAGCTCTTCGACTAGCGGGGGGGACAATGAGCAGTACTTC CASSSSTSGGDNEQYF
TRBJ2-7 TRBD1 TRBV6-6 - TGTGCCAGCAGAAGGACAGGGGGCAAGAACGAGCAGTACTTC CASRRTGGKNEQYF
TRBJ2-1 - TRBV2 many TGTGCCAGCTCCTTTAGAAGCGGCAATGAGCAGTTCTTC CASSFRSGNEQFF
TRBJ2-3 TRBD1 TRBV5-1 - TGCGCCAGCAGCTCAACTCCACCTGGGGGCCTCCGGGACAGGGAGACAGATACGCAGTATTTT CASSSTPPGGLRDRETDTQYF
TRBJ1-4 - TRBV20-1 - TGCAGTGCTCCGACAGACGCGAATGAAAAACTGTTTTTT CSAPTDANEKLFF
TRBJ2-3 - TRBV20-1 - TGCAGTGCTAGGTTGCAGGGTACAGATACGCAGTATTTT CSARLQGTDTQYF
TRBJ1-2 TRBD1 TRBV7-2 - TGTGCCAGCAGCACCCGACAGGGTTCAATCTATGGCTACACCTTC CASSTRQGSIYGYTF
TRBJ1-2 - TRBV9 few TGTGCCAGCAGCGTAGCTATGGGGGGCGGCGGCTACACCTTC CASSVAMGGGGYTF
TRBJ2-3 TRBD2 TRBV7-9 - TGTGCCAGCACCTCAGAGCGGGGGGGCACAGATACGCAGTATTTT CASTSERGGTDTQYF
TRBJ2-2 - TRBV12-3/TRBV12-4 few TGTGCCAGCAGTTTTGGAGATGGCGGGGAGCTGTTTTTT CASSFGDGGELFF
TRBJ1-5 - TRBV18 once TGTGCCAGCTCACCTGGGCGCGTAAATCAGCCCCGGCATTTT CASSPGRVNQPRHF
TRBJ2-6 TRBD1 TRBV2 few TGTGCCAGCAGTTTACAGGGGGCCCTCTTCAACGTCCTGACTTTC CASSLQGALFNVLTF
TRBJ1-1 - TRBV4-2 - TGTGCCAGCAGCCGAGGGTTCCGCACTGAAGCTTTCTTT CASSRGFRTEAFF
TRBJ1-1 - TRBV28 few TGTGCCAGCAGCTCAATAATAAACACTGAAGCTTTCTTT CASSSIINTEAFF
TRBJ2-1 - TRBV3-1 - TGTGCCAGCAGCCAAGTCCCGGGGAGTTTGGGTGAGCAGTTCTTC CASSQVPGSLGEQFF
TRBJ1-2 - TRBV7-2 - TGTGCCAGCAGCTTAGAGAGACAGTCCTATGGCTACACCTTC CASSLERQSYGYTF
TRBJ1-1 - TRBV6-2/TRBV6-3 - TGTGCCAGCAGCCGACAGGTCTTTAGCACTGAAGCTTTCTTT CASSRQVFSTEAFF
TRBJ2-3 - TRBV5-6 - TGTGCCAGCAGCTTGCACGGCACAGATACGCAGTATTTT CASSLHGTDTQYF
TRBJ1-1 TRBD1 TRBV7-9 few TGTGCCAGCAGATCAACCGGGACAGGGGTGAACACTGAAGCTTTCTTT CASRSTGTGVNTEAFF
TRBJ2-4 - TRBV4-2 - TGTGCCAGCAGCCAAGAAGCGAAGGGGTGGGTCGACATTCAGTACTTC CASSQEAKGWVDIQYF
TRBJ2-1 - TRBV5-1 - TGCGCCAGCAGCTTGGACTCCTCGGTCTACAATGAGCAGTTCTTC CASSLDSSVYNEQFF
TRBJ2-7 - TRBV28 - TGTGCCAGCAGTTTAAAGGTTTACAGGGTCAAATCCTACGAGCAGTACTTC CASSLKVYRVKSYEQYF
TRBJ2-6 - TRBV2 - TGTGCCCTTCCCAAGTCCTGGGCCAACGTCCTGACTTTC CALPKSWANVLTF
TRBJ2-1 - TRBV20-1 - TGCAGTGCTAGAAGGGCTCCCGGGGGTGGGCAGTTCTTC CSARRAPGGGQFF
TRBJ2-5 TRBD1 TRBV5-6 - TGTGCCAGCAGCTTGGGAAACCACAGGGGGCTTTGGGAGACCCAGTACTTC CASSLGNHRGLWETQYF
TRBJ2-1 - TRBV20-1 - TGCAGTGCTAGGTTGGCGGGACGGGTGGAAGATGAGCAGTTCTTC CSARLAGRVEDEQFF
TRBJ2-7 - TRBV9 few TGTGCCAGCAGCCCTTCCTTAACCTACGAGCAGTACTTC CASSPSLTYEQYF
TRBJ1-6 - TRBV6-5 few TGTGCCAGCAGTTACTCGAAATCCCCCCACGGGACGGCTAGTAATTCACCCCTCCACTTT CASSYSKSPHGTASNSPLHF
TRBJ2-5 - TRBV4-3 - TGCGCCAGCAGCTACAGACCGTCAGAGACCCAGTACTTC CASSYRPSETQYF